This T cell receptor (beta chain) derives from a study of cytomegalovirus exposure and HLA in healthy donors. Germline V gene data show CDR1 as MNHNY and CDR2 as SVGAGI (reference sequence). Trimming removed 5 bases at V and 6 bases at J, with 13 bases between. The CDR3 is 13 amino acids. Study-level findings and limits: Certain indistinguishable V segments, among them TRBV6-2 and TRBV6-3, were excluded. The investigators catalogued under 200 TCR beta chains as cytomegalovirus-associated.

This cohort consisted of healthy bone marrow donors. Comments on this clone: Its target is not known.

It was with 60 Vbeta and 13 Jbeta primers that the PCR ran. As originally analysed: A later analysis counted approximately 88 million unique TCR beta chains, roughly 11 million shared. Sequenced by immunoSEQ multiplex PCR; TCRdb stores in-frame clones only, minus some. The V and J calls and clone size were taken over from that table, and D and trimming were inferred from the DNA. In the table there are 100,000 to 150,000 clones, around 70% of which are singletons. Sequenced: PBMCs. The genes are TRBV6-6 and TRBJ1-1; possible D gene TRBD1, 5 bases. This TCR was recovered from a woman aged 55-70 years in good health and CMV-seropositive. CDR3 loop: CASSAGFRAEAFF. In DNA, the CDR3 is TGTGCCAGCAGTGCAGGGTTCAGAGCTGAAGCTTTCTTT.